The 24 T cell receptor beta chains given below trace back to one sample, sequenced in a study of sequential checkpoint blockade in melanoma. Treatment defined: randomized to nivolumab then ipilimumab (arm A) or the reverse (arm B). Libraries were prepared by immunoSEQ multiplex PCR; TCRdb keeps only in-frame clonotypes and omits some of them. The table lists fewer than 35,000 clones, 75% to 90% of them singletons, with over 20% in the top ten. Source: CD8+ T cells sorted from blood (inferred from file names), taken from a patient given nivolumab and ipilimumab in sequence. The origin of the receptors is a human donor with melanoma.

The chain couples TRBV4-3 to TRBJ1-6; D unresolved. Trimming removed 2 bases at V and 4 bases at J, with 6 bases between. The CDR3 has 14 amino acids. The V gene's germline CDR1 is LGHNA and CDR2 YSLEER. The DNA of the CDR3 is TGCGCCAGCAGCCAAAGACTGTATAATTCACCCCTCCACTTT. Translation gives CASSQRLYNSPLHF.

A word on this clone: One end of the junction varies from germline; a read error may be responsible. CDR3 residues: CAVSERDRDGYTF. The DNA of the CDR3 is TGTGCCGTCAGTGAGCGGGACAGAGACGGCTACACCTTC. The V gene is TRBV10-3, the J gene TRBJ1-2; 7 positions agree with TRBD1. This CDR3 contains 13 residues. CDR1 is ENHRY and CDR2 is SYGVKD in the germline V gene.

DNA for the CDR3: TGTGCCAGCAGCCCGGGACTAGCATCCTACGAGCAGTACTTC. The encoded protein is CASSPGLASYEQYF. This chain links TRBV7-2 with TRBJ2-7; TRBD2 matches 9 bases. V lost 5 bases, J lost 1 base, and 3 bases stayed unmatched. The CDR3 is 14 amino acids. Germline V gives CDR1 SGHTA, CDR2 FQGNSA.

The chain couples TRBV5-4 to TRBJ1-3; 7 bases agree with TRBD1. Trimming at V came to 0 bases and at J to 7 bases, leaving 7 bases not matched to a gene. Per germline, CDR1 SGHNT and CDR2 YYREEE (reference sequence). The CDR3 totals 15 residues. DNA of the CDR3: TGTGCCAGCAGCTTGGACAGGGGTCTCGGGAACACCATATATTTT. Protein product: CASSLDRGLGNTIYF.

J is TRBJ2-1 and V is TRBV7-9; weak D call: TRBD2 (6 bases). CDR3 length: 16 amino acids. Germline V gene data show CDR1 as SEHNR and CDR2 as FQNEAQ (reference sequence). The V and J ends lost 6 bases and 6 bases respectively, with 21 bases between them. The CDR3 protein is CASSGPEGREFNEQFF. The CDR3, as DNA: TGTGCCAGCAGTGGGCCGGAGGGAAGGGAGTTCAATGAGCAGTTCTTC.

V usage is TRBV4-3 and J usage is TRBJ2-7; 8 bases align to TRBD1. Unmatched junction bases numbered 7, after V lost 7 bases and J lost 5 bases. The CDR3 totals 13 residues. CDR1 is LGHNA and CDR2 is YSLEER in the germline V gene. The CDR3 loop is CASIGQGANEQYF. Written as DNA, the CDR3 is TGCGCCAGCATCGGGCAGGGGGCCAACGAGCAGTACTTC.

The chain carries TRBV28 and TRBJ2-7, with 8 positions matching TRBD2. In germline, CDR1 is MDHEN, CDR2 SYDVKM. J lost 6 bases, V lost 3 bases, and 7 bases had no gene match. The CDR3 runs to 14 residues. DNA of the CDR3: TGTGCCAGCAGTTTGGTCGGGGGGGAAATCGAGCAGTACTTC. It specifies CASSLVGGEIEQYF.

Of note for this clone: The junction does not match germline at one end; this may be a read error. J is TRBJ2-3 and V is TRBV7-9, with D tentatively TRBD1 (6 bases). Germline V gene data show CDR1 as SEHNR and CDR2 as FQNEAQ (reference sequence). The CDR3 contains 11 residues. The CDR3, as DNA: TGTGCCAGCAGCTTAGAGGGGCAGGGGTGCTTT. Translation: CASSLEGQGCF.

J is TRBJ2-7 and V is TRBV9, with 9 bases identical to TRBD1. V lost 0 bases, J lost 4 bases, and 2 bases stayed unmatched. This CDR3 is built from 14 residues. Germline values: CDR1 SGDLS, CDR2 YYNGEE. The CDR3 is CASSVGTGAYEQYF. The CDR3 coding sequence is TGTGCCAGCAGCGTAGGGACAGGGGCGTACGAGCAGTACTTC.

The chain combines TRBV19 with TRBJ1-2; TRBD1 aligns across 7 bases. Germline values: CDR1 LNHDA, CDR2 SQIVND (reference sequence). Trimming removed 3 bases from V and 4 bases from J; junction bases left unmatched: 5. The CDR3 totals 14 residues. CDR3: CASSIRDRAYGYTF. CDR3 nucleotides: TGTGCCAGTAGTATTAGGGACAGAGCCTATGGCTACACCTTC.

The gene calls are TRBV28 and TRBJ2-7; possible D gene TRBD2, 6 bases. The CDR3 consists of 13 residues. From germline, CDR1 is MDHEN and CDR2 SYDVKM. V lost 7 bases and J 0 bases, leaving 10 bases between the germline ends. CDR3 sequence reads: CASKLAPSYEQYF. CDR3 DNA sequence: TGTGCCAGCAAGCTAGCGCCCTCCTACGAGCAGTACTTC.

The chain employs TRBV7-2 and TRBJ2-3; 12 bases fit TRBD2. CDR1 is SGHTA and CDR2 is FQGNSA in the germline V gene. CDR3 length equals 17 residues. After removal of 3 bases from V and 5 bases from J, the junction contained 9 bases not matched to a gene. CDR3 DNA: TGTGCCAGCAGCTTTTTTCTAGCGGGGGGGCCGGGAGATACGCAGTATTTT. Translated, it gives CASSFFLAGGPGDTQYF.

The CDR3 region is CASNLQGGEQFF. For the CDR3, the DNA is TGTGCCAGCAACCTTCAGGGAGGTGAGCAGTTCTTC. V is TRBV7-9 and J is TRBJ2-1, with D possibly being TRBD2 (6 bases). Germline loops: CDR1 SEHNR, CDR2 FQNEAQ (reference sequence). The CDR3 covers 12 residues. The V and J ends lost 7 bases and 9 bases respectively, with 13 bases between them.

This chain connects TRBV7-2 to TRBJ1-5; D gene ambiguous. V dropped 1 base and J dropped 0 bases, with 7 bases sitting between them. The length of the CDR3 is 15 residues. The germline V gene has CDR1 SGHTA and CDR2 FQGNSA. The CDR3 DNA reads TGTGCCAGCAGCTTAGGGGCCTTTAGCAATCAGCCCCAGCATTTT. Encoded protein: CASSLGAFSNQPQHF.

The chain couples TRBV28 to TRBJ1-4, with TRBD1 matching 7 bases. V dropped 2 bases and J dropped 6; count of bases not matched to a gene: 6. Germline values: CDR1 MDHEN, CDR2 SYDVKM. The CDR3 spans 15 residues. In DNA, the CDR3 is TGTGCCAGCAGTTTACCCCTGACAGGGTATGAAAAACTGTTTTTT. Protein product: CASSLPLTGYEKLFF.

This chain uses TRBV5-1 with TRBJ2-7, with D maybe TRBD1 (6 bases). Germline V gene sequence: CDR1 SGHRS, CDR2 YFSETQ. Between the trimmed V and J ends, which lost 0 bases and 0 bases, there was a span of 10 bases. This CDR3 spans 15 amino acids. CDR3 residues: CASSLAQGSSYEQYF. The CDR3 DNA reads TGCGCCAGCAGCTTGGCCCAGGGGAGCTCCTACGAGCAGTACTTC.

J is TRBJ2-7 and V is TRBV7-9; 9 nucleotides line up with TRBD1. This CDR3 has 13 residues. J lost 1 base, V lost 8 bases, and 3 bases had no gene match. Germline V gene sequence: CDR1 SEHNR, CDR2 FQNEAQ (reference sequence). The CDR3 loop reads CASRTGESYEQYF. CDR3 nucleotides: TGTGCCAGCCGGACAGGGGAGTCCTACGAGCAGTACTTC.

The chain carries TRBV2 and TRBJ1-2, with 7 nucleotides matching TRBD1. The CDR3 consists of 15 residues. Germline CDR1 reads SNHLY; CDR2 reads FYNNEI. With 5 bases clipped from V and 1 base from J, the junction kept 7 bases outside the gene matches. The CDR3 is CASSKTGQYNYGYTF. The CDR3 coding sequence is TGTGCCAGCAGTAAGACGGGACAGTATAACTATGGCTACACCTTC. Variable domain in full (rest from reference TRBV2 and TRBJ1-2): EPEVTQTPSHQVTQMGQEVILRCVPISNHLYFYWYRQILGQKVEFLVSFYNNEISEKSEIFDDQFSVERPDGSNFTLKIRSTKLEDSAMYFCASSKTGQYNYGYTFGSGTRLTVV.

This clone has a single count. The rearrangement joins TRBV27 to TRBJ2-5, with 13 positions matching TRBD2. Trimming removed 3 bases from V and 7 bases from J; junction bases left unmatched: 11. The germline CDR1 and CDR2 sequences are MNHEY and SMNVEV (reference sequence). CDR3 length: 17 amino acids. CDR3: CASSFSRTSGGKGTQYF. CDR3 bases: TGTGCCAGCAGTTTTTCTAGGACTAGCGGGGGTAAAGGGACCCAGTACTTC.

V is TRBV6-6 and J is TRBJ2-3; unclear D gene. The ends were cut back, 2 bases at V and 3 bases at J, with 12 bases in the middle. Germline CDR1 MNHNY, CDR2 SVGAGI (reference sequence). This CDR3 comprises 15 residues. The CDR3 nucleotides read TGTGCCAGCAGTTACCCCGGTCGAGGAACAGATACGCAGTATTTT. Residues: CASSYPGRGTDTQYF.

The chain has TRBV2 and TRBJ1-1; 11 bases map to TRBD1. J was trimmed by 4 bases and V by 7 bases; bases with no gene match: 8. This CDR3 is built from 15 residues. Germline-derived CDR1 and CDR2 are SNHLY and FYNNEI. The DNA of the CDR3 is TGTGCCAGCATTGGGACAGGGGGGTCGGGCACTGAAGCTTTCTTT. Its protein product is CASIGTGGSGTEAFF.

The V and J genes are TRBV5-6 and TRBJ1-4; D gene ambiguous. The CDR3 runs to 13 residues. Looked up from germline, CDR1 is SGHDT and CDR2 is YYEEEE. V was clipped by 0 bases and J by 6 bases, with 6 bases between them. The DNA for the CDR3 is TGTGCCAGCAGCTTGGTACCGGATGAAAAACTGTTTTTT. Translation: CASSLVPDEKLFF.

This clone occurred once. The CDR3 here is CASSIRDSSNEKLFF. The CDR3 DNA sequence: TGTGCCAGTAGTATACGGGACAGCTCTAATGAAAAACTGTTTTTT. The gene calls are TRBV19 and TRBJ1-4, with 7 bases that match TRBD1. V gave up 2 bases and J gave up 3 bases; unmatched junction bases: 3. The CDR3 spans 15 residues. Per the germline V gene, CDR1 is LNHDA and CDR2 is SQIVND (reference sequence).

This clone was picked up a small number of times. The rearrangement joins TRBV6-5 to TRBJ2-1; TRBD1 matches at 7 bases. V was pared by 5 bases and J by 6 bases, with 7 bases of the junction left unmatched. In germline, CDR1 is MNHEY, CDR2 SVGAGI. This CDR3 is built from 14 residues. As DNA, the CDR3 is TGTGCCAGCAGTACCGGGACAGAATTCAATGAGCAGTTCTTC. This codes for CASSTGTEFNEQFF.